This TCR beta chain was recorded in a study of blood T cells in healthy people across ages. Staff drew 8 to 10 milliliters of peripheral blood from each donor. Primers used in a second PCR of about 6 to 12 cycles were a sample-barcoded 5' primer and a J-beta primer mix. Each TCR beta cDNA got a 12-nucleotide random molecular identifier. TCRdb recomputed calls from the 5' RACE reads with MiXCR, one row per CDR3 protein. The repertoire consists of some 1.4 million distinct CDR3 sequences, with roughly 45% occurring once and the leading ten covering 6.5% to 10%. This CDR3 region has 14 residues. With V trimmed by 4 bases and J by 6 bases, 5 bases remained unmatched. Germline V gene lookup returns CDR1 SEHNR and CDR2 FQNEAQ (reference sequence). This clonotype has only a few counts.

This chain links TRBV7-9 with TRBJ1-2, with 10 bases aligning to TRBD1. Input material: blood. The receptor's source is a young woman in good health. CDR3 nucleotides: TGTGCCAGCAGCTCCTGGACAGGGGGTAATGGCTACACCTTC. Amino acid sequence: CASSSWTGGNGYTF. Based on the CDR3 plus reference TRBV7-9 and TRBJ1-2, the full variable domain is DTGVSQNPRHKITKRGQNVTFRCDPISEHNRLYWYRQTLGQGPEFLTYFQNEAQLEKSRLLSDRFSAERPKGSFSTLEIQRTEQGDSAMYLCASSSWTGGNGYTFGSGTRLTVV.